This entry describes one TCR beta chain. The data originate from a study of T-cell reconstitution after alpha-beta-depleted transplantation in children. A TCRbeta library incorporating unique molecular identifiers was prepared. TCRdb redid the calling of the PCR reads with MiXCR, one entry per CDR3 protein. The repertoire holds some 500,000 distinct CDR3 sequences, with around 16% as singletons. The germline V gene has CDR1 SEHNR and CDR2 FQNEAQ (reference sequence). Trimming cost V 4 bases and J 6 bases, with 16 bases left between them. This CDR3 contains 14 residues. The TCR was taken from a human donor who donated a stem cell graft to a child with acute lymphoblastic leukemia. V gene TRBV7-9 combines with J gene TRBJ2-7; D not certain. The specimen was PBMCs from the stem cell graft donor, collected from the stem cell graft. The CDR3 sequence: CASSYMKSFGEQYF. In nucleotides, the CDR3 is TGTGCCAGCAGCTATATGAAATCGTTCGGCGAGCAGTACTTC.